This record looks at one TCR beta chain sequence and its context. This clonotype was found a few times. What this receptor recognizes is not known. It may be a read error: a sequence one base away is much more abundant. Library construction relied on PCR. The listed sequencing device is Illumina HiSeq 2000. The raw public reads went through TCRdb reprocessing: fastp at Q25, MiXCR clone calling, in-frame beta chains kept. All rows with the same CDR3 protein become a single entry with the most common DNA and genes. The sample records roughly 21,000 distinct CDR3 sequences, about two fifths of which are singletons. The biggest ten clones account for approximately 38% of the sample. The data stem from a study of tumor-infiltrating lymphocytes in oesophageal squamous cell carcinoma listed by TCRdb under 2016. The CDR3 spans 14 residues, from the cysteine through the phenylalanine. The CDR3 DNA has 42 bases and is translated from base 1. CDR1 MNHEY and CDR2 SMNVEV were looked up in the germline V gene (reference sequence).

The sequenced material came from esophageal tumor tissue. Recombination linked TRBV27 to TRBJ2-1; matching of 6 bases hints at TRBD2 as the D gene. The J call could be wrong; TRBJ2-7 is a better fit for the DNA end. The sequence came from a male donor with esophageal squamous cell carcinoma. The nucleotides are TGTGCCAGCAGTTTCAGGTCGGGAGACAATGAGCAGTACTTC. Translated, this is CASSFRSGDNEQYF.